This T cell receptor beta chain was recorded in a study of shared clonotypes between healthy human individuals. Deletions cut 9 bases from V and 2 bases from J, with 13 bases between. CDR1 ENHRY and CDR2 SYGVKD come from the germline V gene. CDR3 length equals 14 residues. Produced via immunoSEQ multiplex PCR; TCRdb's table is partial and in-frame only. The data show about 2 million clones, around 96% seen once. CD45RO-negative cells were positively selected for CCR7, leaving out terminally differentiated effector memory CD45RA+ cells. This clonotype was sampled from a man aged 18 to 30 in good health. The sequenced sample was naive CD8+ T cells sorted from blood. The chain is built from TRBV10-3 and TRBJ2-2, with D possibly being TRBD1 or TRBD2 (5 bases each). The CDR3 DNA is TGTGCCATGAGATCCGGGACCAACACCGGGGAGCTGTTTTTT. Amino acids: CAMRSGTNTGELFF.